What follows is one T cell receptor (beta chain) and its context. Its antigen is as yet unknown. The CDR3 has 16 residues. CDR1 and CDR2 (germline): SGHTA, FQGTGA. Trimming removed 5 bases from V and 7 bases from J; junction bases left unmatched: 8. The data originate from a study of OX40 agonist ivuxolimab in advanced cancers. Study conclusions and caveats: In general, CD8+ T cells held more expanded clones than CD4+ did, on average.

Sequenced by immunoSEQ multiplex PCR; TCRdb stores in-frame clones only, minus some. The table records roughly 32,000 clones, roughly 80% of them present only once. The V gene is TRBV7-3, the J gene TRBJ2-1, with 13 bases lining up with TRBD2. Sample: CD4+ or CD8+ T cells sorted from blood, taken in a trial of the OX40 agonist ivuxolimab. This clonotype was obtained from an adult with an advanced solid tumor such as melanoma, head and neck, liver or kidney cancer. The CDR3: CASSPGTSGVYNEQFF. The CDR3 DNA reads TGTGCCAGCAGCCCCGGGACTAGCGGGGTGTATAATGAGCAGTTCTTC.